The 25 T cell receptor beta chains below were found in one sample sequenced in a study of blood T cell repertoires in COVID-19. Sequencing used immunoSEQ multiplex PCR; TCRdb keeps in-frame clones, though not all of them. This table holds approximately 190,000 clones, around 83% found once. What was sequenced was PBMCs or T cells enriched from blood (not recorded which). All receptors derive from a woman aged 25-40 years who had been exposed to COVID-19.

CDR3 coding DNA: TGTGCCGAAGGGACAGGGGCAGATACGCAGTATTTT. This encodes CAEGTGADTQYF. The gene calls are TRBV30 and TRBJ2-3; 10 bases agree with TRBD1. The CDR3 is 12 residues long. V was pared by 8 bases and J by 4 bases, with 3 bases of the junction left unmatched. From germline, CDR1 is GTSNPN and CDR2 SVGIG (reference sequence). The variable domain in full, with the rest retrieved from reference TRBV30 and TRBJ2-3, is SQTIHQWPATLVQPVGSPLSLECTVEGTSNPNLYWYRQAAGRGLQLLFYSVGIGQISSEVPQNLSASRPQDRQFILSSKKLLLSDSGFYLCAEGTGADTQYFGPGTRLTVL.

This chain links TRBV7-6 with TRBJ1-3; tentative D call: TRBD1 (6 bases). Trimming cost V 8 bases and J 13 bases, with 12 bases left between them. The CDR3 is 10 amino acids. CDR1 and CDR2 (germline): SGHVS, FNYEAQ. In DNA form, the CDR3 reads TGTGCCAGCCTACAGGGTACGATATATTTT. Amino acid sequence: CASLQGTIYF.

The rearrangement uses TRBV6-5 and TRBJ2-7; 13 bases map to TRBD2. Per the germline V gene, CDR1 is MNHEY and CDR2 is SVGAGI. The length of the CDR3 is 16 residues. With V trimmed by 0 bases and J by 4 bases, 3 bases remained unmatched. CDR3 nucleotide sequence: TGTGCCAGCAGTTACTCTAGGACTAGCGGGGGTTACGAGCAGTACTTC. Amino acid sequence: CASSYSRTSGGYEQYF.

V is TRBV10-3 and J is TRBJ2-1, with D possibly being TRBD1 (5 bases). Germline CDR1 and CDR2: ENHRY and SYGVKD. The ends were cut back, 4 bases at V and 8 bases at J, with 6 bases in the middle. CDR3 length: 11 amino acids. CDR3 amino acids: CAISVGDEQFF. CDR3 sequence (DNA): TGTGCCATCAGTGTAGGGGATGAGCAGTTCTTC.

The gene calls are TRBV5-1 and TRBJ1-1, with 9 bases aligning to TRBD1. The V gene's germline CDR1 is SGHRS and CDR2 YFSETQ. This CDR3 has 15 residues. Trimming cost V 1 base and J 0 bases; bases outside gene matches: 1. CDR3 sequence (DNA): TGCGCCAGCAGCTTGACAGGGGGCGTGAACACTGAAGCTTTCTTT. Translated, it gives CASSLTGGVNTEAFF.

Only a few counts were recorded for this clone. This chain uses TRBV30 with TRBJ1-2, with D possibly matching TRBD1 (5 bases). Trimming removed 0 bases at V and 1 base at J, with 12 bases between. The CDR3 is 15 residues long. CDR1 GTSNPN and CDR2 SVGIG come from the germline V gene (reference sequence). CDR3 bases: TGTGCCTGGAGTGTAGGGGTAGGGCTTAACTATGGCTACACCTTC. It is translated as CAWSVGVGLNYGYTF.

This clone appeared once. The J gene is TRBJ2-5, the V gene TRBV9; TRBD1 is a possible D gene (5 bases). V was pared by 0 bases and J by 1 base, with 7 bases between. CDR1 is SGDLS and CDR2 is YYNGEE in the germline V gene. CDR3 length: 14 residues. In nucleotides, the CDR3 is TGTGCCAGCAGCGTAGGGACATTCCAAGAGACCCAGTACTTC. As protein: CASSVGTFQETQYF.

The genes are TRBV4-1 and TRBJ1-6; D perhaps matches TRBD1 (5 bases). The V gene lost 0 bases and the J gene lost 0 bases, with 21 bases spanning the gap. The germline V gene encodes CDR1 MGHRA and CDR2 YSYEKL. The CDR3 contains 21 residues. The CDR3 bases are TGCGCCAGCAGCCAAGAAAACACAGGCACGACGACGAGCTCCTATAATTCACCCCTCCACTTT. This codes for CASSQENTGTTTSSYNSPLHF.

The DNA of the CDR3 is TGTGCCAGCAGTGAACAAGTGGGCCGAACCTACGAGCAGTACTTC. Translation: CASSEQVGRTYEQYF. The V gene is TRBV2, the J gene TRBJ2-7; D remains unclear. V was trimmed by 2 bases and J by 2 bases, leaving 13 bases between them. The germline CDR1 and CDR2 sequences are SNHLY and FYNNEI. The CDR3 sequence is 15 residues long. The whole variable domain, filled in from reference TRBV2 and TRBJ2-7, reads EPEVTQTPSHQVTQMGQEVILRCVPISNHLYFYWYRQILGQKVEFLVSFYNNEISEKSEIFDDQFSVERPDGSNFTLKIRSTKLEDSAMYFCASSEQVGRTYEQYFGPGTRLTVT.

The V gene is TRBV19, the J gene TRBJ1-1; the match to TRBD1 covers 7 bases. With V trimmed by 5 bases and J by 10 bases, 7 bases remained unmatched. CDR1 LNHDA and CDR2 SQIVND come from the germline V gene (reference sequence). The CDR3 is 12 amino acids. CDR3 DNA: TGTGCCAGTAGTTTTCCGACAGGGCCAGCTTTCTTT. It specifies CASSFPTGPAFF. Full variable domain (rest looked up from reference TRBV19 and TRBJ1-1): DGGITQSPKYLFRKEGQNVTLSCEQNLNHDAMYWYRQDPGQGLRLIYYSQIVNDFQKGDIAEGYSVSREKKESFPLTVTSAQKNPTAFYLCASSFPTGPAFFGQGTRLTVV.

The chain carries TRBV5-1 and TRBJ1-2; TRBD1 aligns across 7 bases. With V trimmed by 0 bases and J by 1 base, 3 bases remained unmatched. Germline loops: CDR1 SGHRS, CDR2 YFSETQ. CDR3 length: 15 residues. The CDR3 DNA follows: TGCGCCAGCAGCTTGGGGGACAGAAATAACTATGGCTACACCTTC. Encoded protein: CASSLGDRNNYGYTF.

The gene calls are TRBV19 and TRBJ1-5; no clear D gene. CDR3 size: 15 residues. Germline values: CDR1 LNHDA, CDR2 SQIVND (reference sequence). V was cut by 6 bases and J by 0 bases, with 12 bases left in between. CDR3 nucleotide sequence: TGTGCCAGTAGGAGGATGTCGGATAGCAATCAGCCCCAGCATTTT. This codes for CASRRMSDSNQPQHF. Drawing the rest from reference TRBV19 and TRBJ1-5, the complete variable domain is DGGITQSPKYLFRKEGQNVTLSCEQNLNHDAMYWYRQDPGQGLRLIYYSQIVNDFQKGDIAEGYSVSREKKESFPLTVTSAQKNPTAFYLCASRRMSDSNQPQHFGDGTRLSIL.

The genes are TRBV6-6 and TRBJ2-2; TRBD2 agrees at 8 bases. Germline V gene data show CDR1 as MNHNY and CDR2 as SVGAGI (reference sequence). V trimming: 5 bases; J trimming: 5 bases; junction bases outside the gene matches: 13. CDR3 length: 17 amino acids. The CDR3 spells CASSREGRAGVTGELFF. The CDR3 DNA reads TGTGCCAGCAGTCGAGAGGGGAGAGCGGGGGTAACCGGGGAGCTGTTTTTT.

The CDR3 loop reads CASSQGFNEQYF. CDR3 nucleotides: TGTGCCAGCAGTCAGGGGTTCAACGAGCAGTACTTC. V usage is TRBV6-2 or TRBV6-3 and J usage is TRBJ2-7, with D possibly being TRBD1 (6 bases). Germline CDR1 and CDR2: MNHEY and SVGEGT. This CDR3 contains 12 residues. V dropped 5 bases and J dropped 5 bases, with 10 bases sitting between them.

V is TRBV12-3 or TRBV12-4 and J is TRBJ2-7; D perhaps matches TRBD1 (5 bases). The CDR3 is made up of 13 amino acids. V lost 5 bases to trimming and J lost 7 bases, with 15 bases between them. CDR3 in DNA: TGTGCCAGCAGTCCCGAGACAGTGTGGGAGCAGTACTTC. Amino acid sequence: CASSPETVWEQYF.

The chain is built from TRBV6-5 and TRBJ2-1; TRBD2 is a possible D gene (6 bases). The length of the CDR3 is 12 residues. Trimming cost V 2 bases and J 14 bases, with 13 bases left between them. Germline assignment: CDR1 MNHEY and CDR2 SVGAGI. The CDR3 is CASSYGGLGEFF. CDR3 nucleotides: TGTGCCAGCAGTTACGGGGGGTTAGGGGAGTTCTTC.

The chain joins TRBV18 to TRBJ1-2; 8 bases agree with TRBD1. The CDR3 covers 16 residues. The germline V gene encodes CDR1 KGHSH and CDR2 LQKENI. The ends lost 0 bases at V and 7 bases at J; junction bases unmatched: 10. The CDR3 region has the DNA TGTGCCAGCTCACCACCGATTTCAGGGGGCTCGAGTGGCTACACCTTC. This encodes CASSPPISGGSSGYTF. The full variable domain, completed using reference TRBV18 and TRBJ1-2, is NAGVMQNPRHLVRRRGQEARLRCSPMKGHSHVYWYRQLPEEGLKFMVYLQKENIIDESGMPKERFSAEFPKEGPSILRIQQVVRGDSAAYFCASSPPISGGSSGYTFGSGTRLTVV.

The sample holds one count of this clone. V and J are TRBV5-1 and TRBJ2-7; TRBD1 agrees at 10 bases. The ends lost 0 bases at V and 3 bases at J; junction bases unmatched: 3. From germline, CDR1 is SGHRS and CDR2 YFSETQ. CDR3 size: 15 residues. The CDR3 sequence: CASSLGRTGGYEQYF. In nucleotides, the CDR3 is TGCGCCAGCAGCTTGGGTAGGACAGGGGGCTACGAGCAGTACTTC.

The V and J genes are TRBV15 and TRBJ2-5; D is possibly TRBD2 (7 bases). From germline, CDR1 is LNHNV and CDR2 YYDKDF (reference sequence). This CDR3 has 17 amino acids. The V and J ends lost 0 bases and 4 bases respectively, with 18 bases between them. The CDR3 loop reads CATSRDFGGGLGETQYF. The CDR3 DNA reads as TGTGCCACCAGCAGAGATTTTGGGGGGGGCCTTGGAGAGACCCAGTACTTC.

The table lists this clone with a count of one. The V and J genes are TRBV5-8 and TRBJ1-1; D possibly corresponds to TRBD1 (5 bases). V was cut by 10 bases and J by 0 bases, with 13 bases left in between. Looked up from germline, CDR1 is SGHTS and CDR2 is YDEGEE. CDR3 length: 13 residues. CDR3 coding DNA: TGTGCCGGCCTGGTCAGGGTGAACACTGAAGCTTTCTTT. Amino acid sequence: CAGLVRVNTEAFF.

This clone came up a few times. V and J are TRBV10-2 and TRBJ1-2; the D gene is possibly TRBD1 (5 bases). This CDR3 is 13 amino acids long. Trimming took 3 bases from V and 5 from J, leaving 10 bases between them. CDR1 and CDR2 from the germline V gene are WSHSY and SAAADI. The CDR3 here is CASSDTDRYGYTF. The CDR3 DNA sequence: TGCGCCAGCAGTGATACCGACAGATATGGCTACACCTTC.

This chain links TRBV5-1 with TRBJ1-1; 8 bases are shared with TRBD1. Per the germline V gene, CDR1 is SGHRS and CDR2 is YFSETQ. CDR3 length equals 19 residues. J gave up 6 bases and V 5 bases, and 24 bases lay outside the gene matches. CDR3 DNA: TGCGCCAGCAGATCTGTCGGGACAGGTTTTCGTCTGGTCTCCCCTGAAGCTTTCTTT. It specifies CASRSVGTGFRLVSPEAFF.

CDR3 protein: CASSLGQGLWEQYF. The CDR3 DNA follows: TGTGCCAGCAGTTTGGGACAGGGTCTCTGGGAGCAGTACTTC. The chain has TRBV6-2 or TRBV6-3 and TRBJ2-7, with 9 bases lining up with TRBD1. From germline, CDR1 is MNHEY and CDR2 SVGEGT. J was trimmed by 7 bases and V by 4 bases; bases with no gene match: 8. The CDR3 runs to 14 residues.

The chain is built from TRBV11-3 and TRBJ1-6; TRBD1 matches 7 bases. CDR3 size: 20 residues. Germline V gene lookup returns CDR1 SGHNT and CDR2 YENEEA. V gave up 0 bases and J gave up 0 bases; unmatched junction bases: 11. CDR3 in amino acids: CASSLDRTADRTSYNSPLHF. CDR3 DNA: TGTGCCAGCAGCTTAGATCGAACTGCGGACAGGACCTCCTATAATTCACCCCTCCACTTT.

The chain combines TRBV5-4 with TRBJ1-6; D gene ambiguous. V shed 6 bases and J shed 0 bases, with 10 bases lying between them. The CDR3 totals 15 residues. CDR1 is SGHNT, CDR2 YYREEE, per germline (reference sequence). The CDR3 DNA reads TGTGCCAGCAATAAAGGGAGCTCCTATAATTCACCCCTCCACTTT. Its translation: CASNKGSSYNSPLHF.